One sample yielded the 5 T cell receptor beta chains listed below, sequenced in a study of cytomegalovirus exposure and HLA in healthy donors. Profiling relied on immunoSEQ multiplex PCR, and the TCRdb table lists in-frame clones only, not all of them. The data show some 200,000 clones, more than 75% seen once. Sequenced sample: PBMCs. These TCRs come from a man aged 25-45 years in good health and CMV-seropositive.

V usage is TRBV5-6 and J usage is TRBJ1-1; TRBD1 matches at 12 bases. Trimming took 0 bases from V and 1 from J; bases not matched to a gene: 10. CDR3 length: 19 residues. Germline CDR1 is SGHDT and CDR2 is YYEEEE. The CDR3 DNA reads TGTGCCAGCAGCTTGGGTCCCGCGGGACAGGGGGCAGAGAACACTGAAGCTTTCTTT. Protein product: CASSLGPAGQGAENTEAFF.

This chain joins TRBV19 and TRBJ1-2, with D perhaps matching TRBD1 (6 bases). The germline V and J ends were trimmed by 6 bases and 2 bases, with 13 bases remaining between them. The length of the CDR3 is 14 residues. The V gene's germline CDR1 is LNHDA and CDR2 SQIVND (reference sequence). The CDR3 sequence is CASSRDTQNYGYTF. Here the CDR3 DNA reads TGTGCCAGTAGCCGGGACACCCAAAACTATGGCTACACCTTC.

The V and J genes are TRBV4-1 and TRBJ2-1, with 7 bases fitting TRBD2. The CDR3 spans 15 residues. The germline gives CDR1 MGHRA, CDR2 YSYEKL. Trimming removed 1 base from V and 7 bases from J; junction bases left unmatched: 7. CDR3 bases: TGCGCCAGCAGCCAAGTTTGGGGGAGGGCGAATGAGCAGTTCTTC. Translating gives CASSQVWGRANEQFF.

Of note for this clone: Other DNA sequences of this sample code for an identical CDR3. The chain's CDR3 is CASSYGNEQFF. DNA for the CDR3: TGTGCCAGCAGTTATGGCAATGAGCAGTTCTTC. This rearrangement joins TRBV6-6 to TRBJ2-1; no firm D call. This CDR3 contains 11 residues. Germline V gene lookup returns CDR1 MNHNY and CDR2 SVGAGI (reference sequence). Trimming took off 3 bases at V and 6 bases at J, with 3 bases between the two ends.

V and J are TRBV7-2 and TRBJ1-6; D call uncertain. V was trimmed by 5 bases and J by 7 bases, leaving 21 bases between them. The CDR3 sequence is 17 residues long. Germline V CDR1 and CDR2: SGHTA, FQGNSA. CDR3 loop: CASSPPWADDSNSPLHF. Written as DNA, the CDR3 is TGTGCCAGCAGCCCCCCGTGGGCCGACGACTCAAATTCACCCCTCCACTTT.